This TCR beta chain was recorded in a study of post-analysis software for immune sequencing data. Study conclusions and caveats: A significant reduction in normalized Chao1 diversity was observed in multiple sclerosis patients versus controls.

Libraries were made from TCR beta cDNA, and they carried unique molecular identifiers. TCRdb re-called the PCR reads with MiXCR, one entry per CDR3 protein. The repertoire includes hundreds of thousands of distinct CDR3 sequences, under 55% of them detected once, and about an eighth sits in the top ten. The count of this clonotype is one. The antigen is undetermined. This receptor was obtained from a girl aged 10 to 17 with multiple sclerosis. Sequencing input: blood.

CDR3 DNA: TGTGCCAGCAGTTTATCCCGCCTAACAGGGCTCAATCAGCCCCAGCATTTT. Its translation is CASSLSRLTGLNQPQHF. This chain connects TRBV28 to TRBJ1-5, with a tentative D call TRBD1 (6 bases). The V end lost 1 base, the J end lost 3 bases, and 16 bases lay between the germline ends. The CDR3 length is 17 residues. The germline gives CDR1 MDHEN, CDR2 SYDVKM.